The following is a T cell receptor beta chain sequence with its context. Antigen unknown. For TCR beta, libraries came from iRepertoire HTBI primers and Arm-PCR of CDR3 regions. One entry per CDR3 protein, called by TCRdb with MiXCR from the multiplex PCR reads. The data hold around 450,000 distinct CDR3 sequences, with 15% observed a single time. The sample originates from a study of regulatory T cells in long-lasting Graves disease. Study results and limitations: Repertoires from persistent disease leaned toward TRBV28, TRBJ1-2 and TRBJ2-5. The number of shared public clonotypes was higher in persistent patients (roughly 3,000) than new patients (966).

The CDR3 spans 14 residues. In germline, CDR1 is SEHNR, CDR2 FQNEAQ (reference sequence). V was pared by 6 bases and J by 2 bases, with 4 bases of the junction left unmatched. Time point meaning: newly diagnosed GD, antithyroid drugs for less than 3 months. PBMC-derived RNA was used for the TCR library. These same records also appear under a second study, on T cells in Graves' hyperthyroidism and ophthalmopathy. Per that study: Patients having uncontrolled infection, another autoimmune disease, pregnancy or lactation were not included. With the HTBI primer set, the TCR CDR3 went through a first round of RT-PCR.

This receptor was obtained from a woman between 35 and 50 years old with Graves disease. V and J are TRBV7-9 and TRBJ1-3; 7 nucleotides align to TRBD1. The material sequenced was peripheral blood mononuclear cells (PBMCs), taken at new diagnosis, from a patient treated with antithyroid drugs. The CDR3 nucleotides read TGTGCCAGCAGAAACGACAGGGCTGGAAACACCATATATTTT. Translating it yields CASRNDRAGNTIYF.